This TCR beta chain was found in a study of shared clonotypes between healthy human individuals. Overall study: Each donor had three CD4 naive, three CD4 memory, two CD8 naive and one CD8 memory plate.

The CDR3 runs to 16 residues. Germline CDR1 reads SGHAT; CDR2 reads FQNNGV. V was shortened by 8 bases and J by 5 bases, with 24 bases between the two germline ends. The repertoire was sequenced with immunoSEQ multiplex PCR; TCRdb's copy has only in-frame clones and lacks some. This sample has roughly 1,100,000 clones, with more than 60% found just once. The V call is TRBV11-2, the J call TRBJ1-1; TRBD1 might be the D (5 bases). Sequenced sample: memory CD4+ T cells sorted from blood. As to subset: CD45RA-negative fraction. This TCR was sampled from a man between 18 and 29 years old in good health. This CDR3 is CASAPPRDLRVTEAFF. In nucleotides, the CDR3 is TGTGCCAGCGCCCCACCCAGGGACCTCCGGGTGACTGAAGCTTTCTTT.